Sequencing of this T cell receptor beta chain was carried out in a study of siplizumab effects on memory and regulatory T cells. Findings and caveats of the study: Confirmatory evidence of suppressive function in proliferating siplizumab-culture Tregs was not obtained.

Sequenced by immunoSEQ multiplex PCR; TCRdb stores in-frame clones only, minus some. The sample has about 100,000 clones, 90% to 95% seen once. The V gene's germline CDR1 is SGDLS and CDR2 YYNGEE. The CDR3 consists of 14 residues. J gave up 6 bases and V 7 bases, and 8 bases lay outside the gene matches. This clone was seen a single time. Its antigen remains unidentified. This chain uses TRBV9 with TRBJ2-1, with 9 bases matching TRBD2. The source material was CD4+ T cells sorted from blood. The sequence derives from a human donor in good health. The CDR3 DNA is TGTGCCAGCGGGTCCGGGACTAGCACCAATGAGCAGTTCTTC. Its translation is CASGSGTSTNEQFF.